This T cell receptor (beta chain) derives from a study of identical twins. Trimming took 4 bases from V and 0 from J; bases not matched to a gene: 4. Germline V lookup: CDR1 LGHDT, CDR2 YNNKEL (reference sequence). The CDR3 has 16 amino acids. TCRdb re-called the 5' RACE reads through MiXCR, storing one row per CDR3 protein. The table includes around 480,000 distinct CDR3 sequences, over 12% detected once. These data also formed part of another study, on yellow fever vaccine responses in identical twins.

The origin of this receptor is a woman under 30 in good health. Sequenced input: CD4+ T cells sorted from blood. The V and J genes are TRBV3-1 and TRBJ2-1; 9 bases align to TRBD2. DNA of the CDR3: TGTGCCAGCAGCCGGCGGGGGGGAACCTCCTACAATGAGCAGTTCTTC. Its translation is CASSRRGGTSYNEQFF.